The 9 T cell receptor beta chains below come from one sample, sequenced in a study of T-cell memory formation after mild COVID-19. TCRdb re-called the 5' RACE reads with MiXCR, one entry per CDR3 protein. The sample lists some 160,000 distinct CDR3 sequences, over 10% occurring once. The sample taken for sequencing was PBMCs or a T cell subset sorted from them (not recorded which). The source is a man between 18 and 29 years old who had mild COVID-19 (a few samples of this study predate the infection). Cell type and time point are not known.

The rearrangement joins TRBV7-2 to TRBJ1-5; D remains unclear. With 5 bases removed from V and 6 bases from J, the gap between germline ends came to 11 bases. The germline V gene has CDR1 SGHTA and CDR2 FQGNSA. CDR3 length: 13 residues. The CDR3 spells CASSRQRVQPQHF. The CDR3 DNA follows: TGTGCCAGCAGCCGGCAAAGGGTTCAGCCCCAGCATTTT.

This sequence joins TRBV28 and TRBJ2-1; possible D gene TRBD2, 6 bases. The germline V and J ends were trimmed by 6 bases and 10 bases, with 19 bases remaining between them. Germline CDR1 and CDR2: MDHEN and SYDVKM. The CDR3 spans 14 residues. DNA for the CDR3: TGTGCCAGCAGGACCCCGGGACTGCTGCGAGAGCAGTTCTTC. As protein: CASRTPGLLREQFF. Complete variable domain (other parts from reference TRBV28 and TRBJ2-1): DVKVTQSSRYLVKRTGEKVFLECVQDMDHENMFWYRQDPGLGLRLIYFSYDVKMKEKGDIPEGYSVSREKKERFSLILESASTNQTSMYLCASRTPGLLREQFFGPGTRLTVL.

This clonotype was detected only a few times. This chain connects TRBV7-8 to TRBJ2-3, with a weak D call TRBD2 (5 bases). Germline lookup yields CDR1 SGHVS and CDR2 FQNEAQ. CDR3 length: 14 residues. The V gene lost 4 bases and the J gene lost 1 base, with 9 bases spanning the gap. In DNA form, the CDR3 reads TGTGCCAGCAGCTATCTGCGGGGCACAGATACGCAGTATTTT. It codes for CASSYLRGTDTQYF.

The CDR3, as DNA: TGTGCCAGCAGCTTAACCGGGACAGCGACCTACGAGCAGTACTTC. Translated, it gives CASSLTGTATYEQYF. The chain links TRBV9 to TRBJ2-7, with 7 bases aligning to TRBD1. The V segment lost 4 bases and the J segment 2 bases; nucleotides outside the gene matches: 9. CDR1 is SGDLS, CDR2 YYNGEE, per germline. The CDR3 has 15 residues.

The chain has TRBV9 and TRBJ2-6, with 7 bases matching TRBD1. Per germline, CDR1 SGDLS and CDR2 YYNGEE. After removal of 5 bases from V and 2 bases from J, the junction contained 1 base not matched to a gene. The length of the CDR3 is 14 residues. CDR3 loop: CASRRGPGANVLTF. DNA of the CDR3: TGTGCCAGCAGAAGGGGGCCTGGGGCCAACGTCCTGACTTTC.

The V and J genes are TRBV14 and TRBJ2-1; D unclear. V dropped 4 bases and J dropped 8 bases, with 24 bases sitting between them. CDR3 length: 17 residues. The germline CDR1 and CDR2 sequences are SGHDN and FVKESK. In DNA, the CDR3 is TGTGCCAGCAGCCCCACTCGGGCCAGCCGCTTATGGCATGAGCAGTTCTTC. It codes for CASSPTRASRLWHEQFF.

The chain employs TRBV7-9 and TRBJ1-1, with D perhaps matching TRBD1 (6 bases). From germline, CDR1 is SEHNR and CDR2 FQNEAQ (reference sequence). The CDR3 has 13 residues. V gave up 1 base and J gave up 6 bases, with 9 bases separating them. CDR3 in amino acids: CASSLGQVAEAFF. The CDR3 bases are TGTGCCAGCAGCTTAGGACAGGTCGCTGAAGCTTTCTTT.

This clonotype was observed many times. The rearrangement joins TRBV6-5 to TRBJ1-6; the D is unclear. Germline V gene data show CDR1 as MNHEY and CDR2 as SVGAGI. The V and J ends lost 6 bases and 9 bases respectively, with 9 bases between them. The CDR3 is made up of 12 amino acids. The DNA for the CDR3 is TGTGCCAGCAGCCCCGACGGTTCACCCCTCCACTTT. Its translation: CASSPDGSPLHF.

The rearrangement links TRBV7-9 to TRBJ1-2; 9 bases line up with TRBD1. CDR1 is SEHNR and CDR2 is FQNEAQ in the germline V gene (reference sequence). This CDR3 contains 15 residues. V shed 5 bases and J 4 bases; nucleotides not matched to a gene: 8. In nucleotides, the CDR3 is TGTGCCAGCAGCACCCCACAGGGGGCATTCTATGGCTACACCTTC. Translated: CASSTPQGAFYGYTF. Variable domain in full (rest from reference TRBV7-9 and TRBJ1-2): DTGVSQNPRHKITKRGQNVTFRCDPISEHNRLYWYRQTLGQGPEFLTYFQNEAQLEKSRLLSDRFSAERPKGSFSTLEIQRTEQGDSAMYLCASSTPQGAFYGYTFGSGTRLTVV.